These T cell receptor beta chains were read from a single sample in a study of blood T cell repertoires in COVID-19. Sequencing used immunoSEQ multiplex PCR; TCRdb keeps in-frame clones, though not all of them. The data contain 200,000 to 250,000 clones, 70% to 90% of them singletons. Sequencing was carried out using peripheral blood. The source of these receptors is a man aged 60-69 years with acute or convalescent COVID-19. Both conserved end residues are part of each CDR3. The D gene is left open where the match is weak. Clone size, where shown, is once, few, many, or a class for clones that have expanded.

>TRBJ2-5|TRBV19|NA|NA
TGTGCCAGTGCAGGGCCTTGGAAGGAGACCCAGTACTTC
CASAGPWKETQYF
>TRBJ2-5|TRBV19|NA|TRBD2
TGTGCCAGTAGTTCACGGTCCGGGACTAGCGGGGTGTACCAAGAGACCCAGTACTTC
CASSSRSGTSGVYQETQYF
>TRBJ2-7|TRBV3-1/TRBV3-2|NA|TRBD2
TGTGCCAGCAGCCTCCTGGGACTAGCGGGAGTGGTGCAGGGGCAGTACTTC
CASSLLGLAGVVQGQYF
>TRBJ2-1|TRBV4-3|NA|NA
TGCGCCAGCAGCCAAGGAGTACGGCGGAGCTCCTACAATGAGCAGTTCTTC
CASSQGVRRSSYNEQFF
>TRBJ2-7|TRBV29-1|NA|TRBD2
TGCAGCGTTGAAGGGGCTAGCGGGGGACTCTCCTACGAGCAGTACTTC
CSVEGASGGLSYEQYF
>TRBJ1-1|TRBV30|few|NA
TGTGCCTGGAGTGCTGGACAGTACACTGAAGCTTTCTTT
CAWSAGQYTEAFF
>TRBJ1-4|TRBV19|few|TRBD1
TGTGCCAGTACCTCAACAGGGGTGGGAGAAAAACTGTTTTTT
CASTSTGVGEKLFF
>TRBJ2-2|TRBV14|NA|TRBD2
TGTGCCAGCAGCCGTCGACTAGCGGGATACGGGGAGCTGTTTTTT
CASSRRLAGYGELFF
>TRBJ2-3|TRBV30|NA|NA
TGTGCCTGGAGTGTACTCGGCCCGGGGACAGATACGCAGTATTTT
CAWSVLGPGTDTQYF
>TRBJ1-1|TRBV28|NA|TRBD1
TGTGCCAGCAGTTCCTCGGACAGGGACACTGAAGCTTTCTTT
CASSSSDRDTEAFF
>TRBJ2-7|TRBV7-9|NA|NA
TGTGCCAGCAGCTTAGTAACAGGGCCCACCTACGAGCAGTACTTC
CASSLVTGPTYEQYF
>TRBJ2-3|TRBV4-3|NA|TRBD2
TGCGCCAGCAGCCCCAGTGGAAGCGGGAGAACAGATACGCAGTATTTT
CASSPSGSGRTDTQYF
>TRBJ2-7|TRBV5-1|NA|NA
TGCGCCAGCAGCTTGGGTGTAGGGGCGCGTTACGAGCAGTACTTC
CASSLGVGARYEQYF
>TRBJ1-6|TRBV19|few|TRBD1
TGTGCCAGTAGTATCCAGGGACAGGGTAATTCACCCCTCCACTTT
CASSIQGQGNSPLHF
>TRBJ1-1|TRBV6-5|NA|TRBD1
TGTGCCGTACGACAGGGAAAGGACACTGAAGCTTTCTTT
CAVRQGKDTEAFF
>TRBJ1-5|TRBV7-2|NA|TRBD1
TGTGCCAGCAGCCCTAGGACAGGGGTGTCGGTTCAGCCCCAGCATTTT
CASSPRTGVSVQPQHF
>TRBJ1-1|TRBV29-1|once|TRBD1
TGCAGCGTTGTGGGACAGAGTAACACTGAAGCTTTCTTT
CSVVGQSNTEAFF
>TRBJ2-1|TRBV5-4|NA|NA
TGTGCCAGCAGCTCTAACGGGGTAAGCTCCTACAATGAGCAGTTCTTC
CASSSNGVSSYNEQFF
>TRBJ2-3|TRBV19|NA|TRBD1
TGTGCCAGTAGTACCCCCAACAGGGGTAAGCCCTCAGATACGCAGTATTTT
CASSTPNRGKPSDTQYF
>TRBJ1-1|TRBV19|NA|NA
TGTGCCAGTAACTCTGGGGCGGGGACTGAAGCTTTCTTT
CASNSGAGTEAFF
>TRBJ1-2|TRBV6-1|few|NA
TGTGCCAGCAGTGCGCGTACAGGAGCGAGCCCTAACTATGGCTACACCTTC
CASSARTGASPNYGYTF
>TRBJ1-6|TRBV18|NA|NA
TGTGCCAGCTCACATCCCCCAGGGCGGGGATCACCCCTCCACTTT
CASSHPPGRGSPLHF
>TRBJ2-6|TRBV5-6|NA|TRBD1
TGTGCCAGCAGCATCCAACAGGGGACTGGGGCCAACGTCCTGACTTTC
CASSIQQGTGANVLTF
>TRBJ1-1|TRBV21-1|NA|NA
TGTGCCGGTTGTTCTCCAGGGAAGATAAACGAAGCTTTCTTT
CAGCSPGKINEAFF
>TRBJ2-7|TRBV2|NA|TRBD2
TGTGCCAGCAGTGAAGTACTAGCGGGCGGCCTATACGAGCAGTACTTC
CASSEVLAGGLYEQYF
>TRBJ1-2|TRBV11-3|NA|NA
TGTGCCAGCAGCCCTGACAGGCGCGGCTACACCTTC
CASSPDRRGYTF
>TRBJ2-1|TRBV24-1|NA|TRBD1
TGTGCCACCAGTGATCCTACAGGGGGGACCTACAATGAGCAGTTCTTC
CATSDPTGGTYNEQFF
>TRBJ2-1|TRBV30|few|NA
TGTGCCTGGAGTGTGGGGGGACTCACAAAACAGCAGTTCTTC
CAWSVGGLTKQQFF
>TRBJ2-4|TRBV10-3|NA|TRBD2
TGTGCCATCAGTGAGCCCACCTCGGGAGGCAACATTCAGTACTTC
CAISEPTSGGNIQYF
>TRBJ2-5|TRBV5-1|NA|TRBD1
TGCGCCAGCAGCTTAGGGGACAGGGTAGTAGAGACCCAGTACTTC
CASSLGDRVVETQYF
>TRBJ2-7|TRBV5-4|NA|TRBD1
TGTGCCAGCAGCTTCCGACAGGGGGGTGGTTTCTCCTACGAGCAGTACTTC
CASSFRQGGGFSYEQYF
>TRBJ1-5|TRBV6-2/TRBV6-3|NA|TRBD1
TGTGCCAGCAGTCACAGGGGATCCAATCAGCCCCAGCATTTT
CASSHRGSNQPQHF
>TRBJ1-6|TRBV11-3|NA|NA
TGTGCCAGCAGTCAGGGTCCCAATTCACCCCTCCACTTT
CASSQGPNSPLHF
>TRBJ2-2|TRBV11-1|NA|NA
TGTGCCAGCAGCTTAGAGATTAGCGGGAACACCGGGGAGCTGTTTTTT
CASSLEISGNTGELFF
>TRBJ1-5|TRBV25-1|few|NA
TGTGCCAGCAGTGAATATGGGGAGGGGTTGAAGCCCCAGCATTTT
CASSEYGEGLKPQHF
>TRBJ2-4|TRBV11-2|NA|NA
TGTGCCAGCAGCTCACGACTAGCCAAAAACATTCAGTACTTC
CASSSRLAKNIQYF
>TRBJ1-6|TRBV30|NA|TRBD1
TGTGCCTGGAGCCCTGACAGGGCAAATGGGTATAATTCACCCCTCCACTTT
CAWSPDRANGYNSPLHF
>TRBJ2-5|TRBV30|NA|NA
TGTGCCTGGAGTGTGCGGGGTTTCGAGACCCAGTACTTC
CAWSVRGFETQYF
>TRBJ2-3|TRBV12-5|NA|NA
TGTGCTAGTTCTAAAGGGGCCACAGATACGCAGTATTTT
CASSKGATDTQYF
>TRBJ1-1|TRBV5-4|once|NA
TGTGCCAGCAGCCGTGCCGGTACAGGGATTCGGAACACTGAAGCTTTCTTT
CASSRAGTGIRNTEAFF
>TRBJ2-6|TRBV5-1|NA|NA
TGCGCCAGCAGCTTGGGGGACAACTCTGGGGCCAACGTCCTGACTTTC
CASSLGDNSGANVLTF